A selection of T cell receptor beta chains follows, all from one sample in a study of cytomegalovirus exposure and HLA in healthy donors. Assay used: immunoSEQ multiplex PCR; TCRdb lists only in-frame clones, some missing. The sample consists of 220,000 or so clones, 60% to 80% of them appearing once. The sequencing sample was made of PBMCs. The receptors were gathered from a woman between 25 and 40 years old in good health and CMV-seronegative. The CDR3 runs from the conserved cysteine through the conserved F or W. The order of the fields is CDR3 DNA, CDR3 protein, clone size, J gene, D gene, V gene. The D gene is left open where the match is weak. Rows may omit the clone size; those that give it use once, few, many or a size class.

CDR3nt: TGCGCCAGCAGCTTGGGTCAAGTAGCGGGGGGAGGAGAGACCCAGTACTTC; CDR3aa: CASSLGQVAGGGETQYF; abundance: -; j_gene: TRBJ2-5; d_gene: TRBD2; v_gene: TRBV5-1
CDR3nt: TGTGCCAGCTCACCGGACGGCGGGAATGAGCAGTTCTTC; CDR3aa: CASSPDGGNEQFF; abundance: few; j_gene: TRBJ2-1; d_gene: -; v_gene: TRBV18
CDR3nt: TGTGCCAGCAGCCGTAGCGGGGGGCAAGGCAATGAGCAGTTCTTC; CDR3aa: CASSRSGGQGNEQFF; abundance: -; j_gene: TRBJ2-1; d_gene: TRBD2; v_gene: TRBV6-6
CDR3nt: TGTGCCAGCAGTGAAGTAGGACAGTACGAGCAGTACTTC; CDR3aa: CASSEVGQYEQYF; abundance: few; j_gene: TRBJ2-7; d_gene: -; v_gene: TRBV6-5
CDR3nt: TGTGCCAGCAGTTCCCATCGCGGGGACAATGAGCAGTTCTTC; CDR3aa: CASSSHRGDNEQFF; abundance: few; j_gene: TRBJ2-1; d_gene: -; v_gene: TRBV6-4
CDR3nt: TGTGCCAGCAGCTTCGGAGTGGACACTGAAGCTTTCTTT; CDR3aa: CASSFGVDTEAFF; abundance: -; j_gene: TRBJ1-1; d_gene: -; v_gene: TRBV11-2
CDR3nt: TGTGCCAGTAGTCCCGACAGGGTAGGTGAGCAGTTCTTC; CDR3aa: CASSPDRVGEQFF; abundance: -; j_gene: TRBJ2-1; d_gene: TRBD1; v_gene: TRBV19
CDR3nt: TGCAGCGTCGTCGACAGGGGGCGGGATGAAGCTTTCTTT; CDR3aa: CSVVDRGRDEAFF; abundance: -; j_gene: TRBJ1-1; d_gene: TRBD1; v_gene: TRBV29-1
CDR3nt: TGTGCCAGCAGCCCCGGGGCGGGAGCGGGCTACGAGCAGTACTTC; CDR3aa: CASSPGAGAGYEQYF; abundance: few; j_gene: TRBJ2-7; d_gene: TRBD2; v_gene: TRBV7-8
CDR3nt: TGCAGCGTTGGGGGACAGGGTGCAGATACGCAGTATTTT; CDR3aa: CSVGGQGADTQYF; abundance: -; j_gene: TRBJ2-3; d_gene: TRBD1; v_gene: TRBV29-1
CDR3nt: TGTGCCAGTAGTATCGCGGGGTACCAAGAGACCCAGTACTTC; CDR3aa: CASSIAGYQETQYF; abundance: -; j_gene: TRBJ2-5; d_gene: -; v_gene: TRBV19
CDR3nt: TGTGCCAGCAGCTTGCGGGCGGGAGAAGAGACCCAGTACTTC; CDR3aa: CASSLRAGEETQYF; abundance: -; j_gene: TRBJ2-5; d_gene: TRBD2; v_gene: TRBV5-4
CDR3nt: TGTGCCAGCAGCTTAGACAGGCCTAATTCACCCCTCCACTTT; CDR3aa: CASSLDRPNSPLHF; abundance: -; j_gene: TRBJ1-6; d_gene: -; v_gene: TRBV7-9
CDR3nt: TGTGCCAGCAGTTTACAGGAGGGCACTGAAGCTTTCTTT; CDR3aa: CASSLQEGTEAFF; abundance: few; j_gene: TRBJ1-1; d_gene: -; v_gene: TRBV27
CDR3nt: TGTGCCAGCAGTTACTCGGCAGGGGCCCTGGTTGAAGCTTTCTTT; CDR3aa: CASSYSAGALVEAFF; abundance: -; j_gene: TRBJ1-1; d_gene: -; v_gene: TRBV6-5